These 17 T cell receptor beta chains share one sample of origin, sequenced in a study of blood T cell repertoires in COVID-19. Method: immunoSEQ multiplex PCR; TCRdb's copy keeps in-frame clones and lacks some. The sample lists under 300,000 clones, roughly 87% occurring once. The sequenced sample was PBMCs or T cells enriched from blood (not recorded which). These receptors all stem from a woman between 25 and 40 years old with acute COVID-19.

This chain connects TRBV6-1 to TRBJ1-3; no definite D call. Germline CDR1 reads MNHNS; CDR2 reads SASEGT. V was clipped by 2 bases and J by 4 bases, with 15 bases between them. The CDR3 is 16 residues long. The CDR3 DNA reads TGTGCCAGCAGTGAATTAGCCGGAACCTCAGGAAACACCATATATTTT. Protein product: CASSELAGTSGNTIYF.

The chain recombines TRBV12-3 or TRBV12-4 with TRBJ2-5; D not certain. The CDR3 consists of 13 residues. The V gene lost 5 bases and the J gene lost 3 bases, with 10 bases spanning the gap. The CDR3 loop reads CASSPGTEETQYF. Written as DNA, the CDR3 is TGTGCCAGCAGTCCAGGAACCGAAGAGACCCAGTACTTC.

J is TRBJ1-4 and V is TRBV9; D call uncertain. This CDR3 has 12 amino acids. From germline, CDR1 is SGDLS and CDR2 YYNGEE. V lost 4 bases to trimming and J lost 8 bases, with 9 bases between them. CDR3 coding DNA: TGTGCCAGCAGCAAAACGGGGGAAAAACTGTTTTTT. Amino acid sequence: CASSKTGEKLFF.

V is TRBV2 and J is TRBJ1-2; 9 nucleotides align to TRBD1. The CDR3 is 13 amino acids. CDR1 and CDR2 from the germline V gene are SNHLY and FYNNEI. CDR3 DNA sequence: TGTTCAACTACAGGGGGCCTCGACTATGGCTACACCTTC. It is translated as CSTTGGLDYGYTF. The whole variable domain, remainder taken from reference TRBV2 and TRBJ1-2, is EPEVTQTPSHQVTQMGQEVILRCVPISNHLYFYWYRQILGQKVEFLVSFYNNEISEKSEIFDDQFSVERPDGSNFTLKIRSTKLEDSAMYFCSTTGGLDYGYTFGSGTRLTVV.

The genes are TRBV5-1 and TRBJ1-2; D not certain. The CDR3 is 15 residues long. Trimming pared 0 bases from V and 2 bases from J, leaving 11 bases between. Germline loops: CDR1 SGHRS, CDR2 YFSETQ. The chain's CDR3 is CASSLDGTRNYGYTF. For the CDR3, the DNA is TGCGCCAGCAGCTTGGATGGCACCCGAAACTATGGCTACACCTTC.

This clone was counted only a few times. The sample has other DNA sequences that encode this CDR3 too. The V call is TRBV5-1, the J call TRBJ2-1, with 9 bases aligning to TRBD1. The CDR3 runs to 14 residues. Germline trimming cut 2 bases from V and 4 bases from J; bases unmatched to any gene: 1. The germline gives CDR1 SGHRS, CDR2 YFSETQ. Here the CDR3 reads CASSLGTGYNEQFF. The CDR3, as DNA: TGCGCCAGCAGCTTAGGGACAGGGTACAATGAGCAGTTCTTC.

This clone showed up just once. The V and J genes are TRBV30 and TRBJ1-1; D uncertain. Trimming took off 3 bases at V and 4 bases at J, with 15 bases between the two ends. The CDR3 sequence is 14 residues long. Germline V lookup: CDR1 GTSNPN, CDR2 SVGIG (reference sequence). CDR3 protein: CAWRVTGRGTEAFF. CDR3 coding DNA: TGTGCCTGGAGGGTGACGGGTCGAGGCACTGAAGCTTTCTTT.

The rearrangement joins TRBV19 to TRBJ2-3; TRBD2 matches 11 bases. The trim removed 4 bases at V and 7 bases at J, leaving 10 bases unmatched. The germline gives CDR1 LNHDA, CDR2 SQIVND (reference sequence). CDR3 size: 16 residues. The CDR3 loop is CASSKTSGARVNTQYF. CDR3 bases: TGTGCCAGTAGTAAGACTAGCGGGGCCCGGGTGAATACGCAGTATTTT.

The V call is TRBV6-1, the J call TRBJ1-5; TRBD1 might be the D (5 bases). Germline V gene lookup returns CDR1 MNHNS and CDR2 SASEGT. CDR3 length equals 11 residues. Trimming took off 1 base at V and 13 bases at J, with 8 bases between the two ends. The CDR3 nucleotides read TGTGCCAGCAGTGAAGACAGGACACAGCATTTT. This gives the protein CASSEDRTQHF.

The chain carries TRBV28 and TRBJ1-4; D remains ambiguous. The germline gives CDR1 MDHEN, CDR2 SYDVKM. The germline V and J ends were trimmed by 2 bases and 6 bases, with 10 bases remaining between them. There are 14 residues in the CDR3. Written as DNA, the CDR3 is TGTGCCAGCAGTTTAAACAGCCTCTATGAAAAACTGTTTTTT. It specifies CASSLNSLYEKLFF. The full variable domain, with the rest looked up from reference TRBV28 and TRBJ1-4, is DVKVTQSSRYLVKRTGEKVFLECVQDMDHENMFWYRQDPGLGLRLIYFSYDVKMKEKGDIPEGYSVSREKKERFSLILESASTNQTSMYLCASSLNSLYEKLFFGSGTQLSVL.

The chain links TRBV7-9 to TRBJ1-4, with 8 positions matching TRBD1. CDR3 size: 15 residues. The V segment lost 5 bases and the J segment 4 bases; nucleotides outside the gene matches: 6. The germline V gene has CDR1 SEHNR and CDR2 FQNEAQ (reference sequence). The CDR3: CASSPRTGSNEKLFF. The CDR3 nucleotides are TGTGCCAGCAGCCCGCGGACAGGGAGTAATGAAAAACTGTTTTTT.

This clone showed up just once. The chain uses TRBV5-5 and TRBJ2-5; TRBD1 matches 8 bases. Germline CDR1 is SGHKS and CDR2 is YYEKEE (reference sequence). The J segment lost 4 bases and the V segment lost 0 bases, leaving 5 bases of the junction unmatched. CDR3 length: 15 residues. The CDR3 region has the DNA TGTGCCAGCAGCTTGGAGGACAGGGTGAGAGAGACCCAGTACTTC. Translation: CASSLEDRVRETQYF. Filled out from reference TRBV5-5 and TRBJ2-5, the complete variable domain reads DAGVTQSPTHLIKTRGQQVTLRCSPISGHKSVSWYQQVLGQGPQFIFQYYEKEERGRGNFPDRFSARQFPNYSSELNVNALLLGDSALYLCASSLEDRVRETQYFGPGTRLLVL.

CDR3 loop: CASTNHRNTEAFF. CDR3 nucleotides: TGTGCCAGCACCAATCACAGGAACACTGAAGCTTTCTTT. The rearrangement joins TRBV6-5 to TRBJ1-1; D unresolved. The germline CDR1 and CDR2 sequences are MNHEY and SVGAGI. This CDR3 comprises 13 residues. V dropped 7 bases and J dropped 1 base, with 10 bases sitting between them.

The chain is built from TRBV5-6 and TRBJ1-5, with 7 bases identical to TRBD1. V lost 0 bases, J lost 6 bases, and 6 bases stayed unmatched. This CDR3 has 15 amino acids. Germline CDR1 SGHDT, CDR2 YYEEEE. The CDR3 is CASSLAGGSSQPQHF. In DNA form, the CDR3 reads TGTGCCAGCAGCTTGGCAGGGGGTTCGAGTCAGCCCCAGCATTTT.

The chain recombines TRBV7-2 with TRBJ2-7, with D possibly matching TRBD2 (6 bases). The CDR3 consists of 18 residues. V was trimmed by 1 base and J by 0 bases, leaving 19 bases between them. Germline loops: CDR1 SGHTA, CDR2 FQGNSA. DNA of the CDR3: TGTGCCAGCAGCTTAGACCGACCCGGGCGGGGTCACTCCTACGAGCAGTACTTC. It specifies CASSLDRPGRGHSYEQYF.

The V gene is TRBV14, the J gene TRBJ2-7; weak D call: TRBD1 (5 bases). This CDR3 contains 15 residues. The germline V and J ends were trimmed by 1 base and 6 bases, with 16 bases remaining between them. Per the germline V gene, CDR1 is SGHDN and CDR2 is FVKESK. Written as DNA, the CDR3 is TGTGCCAGCAGCCAAGTGGCAGGGTATTACGTCGAGCAGTACTTC. It specifies CASSQVAGYYVEQYF.

This sequence joins TRBV11-2 and TRBJ1-3; TRBD1 matches at 9 bases. Germline CDR1 SGHAT, CDR2 FQNNGV. This CDR3 is 18 amino acids long. The V segment lost 0 bases and the J segment 4 bases; nucleotides outside the gene matches: 10. CDR3 amino acids: CASSLDHGQGSLGNTIYF. The CDR3 nucleotides read TGTGCCAGCAGCTTAGACCACGGACAGGGGTCGTTGGGAAACACCATATATTTT.